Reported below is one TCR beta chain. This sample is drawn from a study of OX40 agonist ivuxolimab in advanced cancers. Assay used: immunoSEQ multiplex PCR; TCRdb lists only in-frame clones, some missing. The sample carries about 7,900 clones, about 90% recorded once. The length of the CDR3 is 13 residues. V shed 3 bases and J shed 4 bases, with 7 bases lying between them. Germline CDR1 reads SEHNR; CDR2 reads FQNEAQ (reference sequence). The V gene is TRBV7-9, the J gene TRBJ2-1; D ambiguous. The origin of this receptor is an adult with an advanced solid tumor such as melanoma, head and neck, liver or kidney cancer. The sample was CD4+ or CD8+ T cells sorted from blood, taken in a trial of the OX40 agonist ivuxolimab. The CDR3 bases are TGTGCCAGCAGCTTCGGAAAATACAATGAGCAGTTCTTC. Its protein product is CASSFGKYNEQFF.